These 3 T cell receptor beta chains came from one sample sequenced in a study of T cells in Graves' hyperthyroidism and ophthalmopathy. Researchers took RNA transcripts and amplified the TCR beta CDR3 regions from them. Initially, a first-round RT-PCR of the TCR CDR3 employed the HTBI primer set. TCRdb re-analysed the multiplex PCR reads in MiXCR, keeping a single row per CDR3 protein. The sample lists approximately 620,000 distinct CDR3 sequences; over 11% were seen once. The sequenced sample consisted of blood. Receptors originate from a young woman with Graves' hyperthyroidism that later progressed to Graves' ophthalmopathy.

The V call is TRBV12-3 or TRBV12-4, the J call TRBJ1-1; TRBD1 might be the D (6 bases). The ends were cut back, 5 bases at V and 3 bases at J, with 16 bases in the middle. This CDR3 contains 15 residues. The CDR3 region has the DNA TGTGCCAGCAGTGCCTACAGGGTCTACTACACTGAAGCTTTCTTT. It codes for CASSAYRVYYTEAFF.

This clonotype turned up a few times. The chain is built from TRBV6-1 and TRBJ2-1; 11 bases match TRBD2. The junction had 7 bases not matched to a gene; V was cut back by 6 bases and J by 6 bases. This CDR3 comprises 15 residues. Germline V gene lookup returns CDR1 MNHNS and CDR2 SASEGT. CDR3 sequence reads: CASRPTSGAINEQFF. In DNA, the CDR3 is TGTGCCAGCAGACCGACTAGCGGGGCTATCAATGAGCAGTTCTTC.

There are many counts of this clonotype. The chain carries TRBV3-1 and TRBJ2-2, with D possibly being TRBD1 or TRBD2 (5 bases each). The CDR3 covers 15 residues. V was clipped by 4 bases and J by 0 bases, with 9 bases between them. Germline CDR1 LGHDT, CDR2 YNNKEL (reference sequence). The CDR3 DNA follows: TGTGCCAGCAGCCGGGACCCAGCGAACACCGGGGAGCTGTTTTTT. Residues: CASSRDPANTGELFF.